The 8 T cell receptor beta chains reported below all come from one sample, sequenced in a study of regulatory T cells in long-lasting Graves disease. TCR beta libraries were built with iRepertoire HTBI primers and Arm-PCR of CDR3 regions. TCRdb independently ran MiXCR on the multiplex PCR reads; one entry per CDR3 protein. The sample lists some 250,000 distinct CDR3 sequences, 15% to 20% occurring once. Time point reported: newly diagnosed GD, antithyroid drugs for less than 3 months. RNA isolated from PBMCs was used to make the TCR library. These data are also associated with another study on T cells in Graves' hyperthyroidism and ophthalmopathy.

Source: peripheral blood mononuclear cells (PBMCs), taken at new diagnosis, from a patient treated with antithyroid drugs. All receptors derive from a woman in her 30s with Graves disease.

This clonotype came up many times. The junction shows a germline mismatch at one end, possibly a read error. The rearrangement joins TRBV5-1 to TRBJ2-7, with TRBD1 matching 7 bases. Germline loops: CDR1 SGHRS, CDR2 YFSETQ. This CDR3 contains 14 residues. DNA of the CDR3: TGTGCCAGCAGCTCGACAGGGACCACCTACGAGCAGTACTTC. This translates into CASSSTGTTYEQYF.

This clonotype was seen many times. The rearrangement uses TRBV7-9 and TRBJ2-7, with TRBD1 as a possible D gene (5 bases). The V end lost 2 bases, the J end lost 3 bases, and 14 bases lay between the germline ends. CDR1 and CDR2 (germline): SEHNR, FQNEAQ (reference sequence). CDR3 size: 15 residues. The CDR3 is CASSLNRRPDYEQYF. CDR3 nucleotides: TGTGCCAGCAGCTTAAACAGGAGACCTGACTACGAGCAGTACTTC.

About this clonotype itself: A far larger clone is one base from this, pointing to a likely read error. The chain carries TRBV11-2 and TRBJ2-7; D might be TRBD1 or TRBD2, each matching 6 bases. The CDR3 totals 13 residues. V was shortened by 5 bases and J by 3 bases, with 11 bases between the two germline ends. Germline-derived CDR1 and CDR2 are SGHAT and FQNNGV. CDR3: CASSVGGGYEQYF. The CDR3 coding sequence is TGTGCCAGCAGCGTCGGGGGCGGCTACGAGCAGTACTTC. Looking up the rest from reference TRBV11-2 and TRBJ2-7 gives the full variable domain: EAGVAQSPRYKIIEKRQSVAFWCNPISGHATLYWYQQILGQGPKLLIQFQNNGVVDDSQLPKDRFSAERLKGVDSTLKIQPAKLEDSAVYLCASSVGGGYEQYFGPGTRLTVT.

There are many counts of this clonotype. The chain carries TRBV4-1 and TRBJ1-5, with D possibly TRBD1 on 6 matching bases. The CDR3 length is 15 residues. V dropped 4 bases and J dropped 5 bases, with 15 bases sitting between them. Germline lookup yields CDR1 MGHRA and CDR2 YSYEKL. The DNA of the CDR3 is TGCGCCAGCAGCCGAGGAGGGGGAAACTATCAGCCCCAGCATTTT. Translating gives CASSRGGGNYQPQHF.

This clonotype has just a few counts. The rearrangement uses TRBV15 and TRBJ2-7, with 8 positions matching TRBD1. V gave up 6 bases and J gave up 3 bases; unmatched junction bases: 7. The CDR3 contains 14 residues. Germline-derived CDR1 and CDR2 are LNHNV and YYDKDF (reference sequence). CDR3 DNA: TGTGCCACCAGTGCGGCGGACAGGGTCTACGAGCAGTACTTC. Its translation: CATSAADRVYEQYF.

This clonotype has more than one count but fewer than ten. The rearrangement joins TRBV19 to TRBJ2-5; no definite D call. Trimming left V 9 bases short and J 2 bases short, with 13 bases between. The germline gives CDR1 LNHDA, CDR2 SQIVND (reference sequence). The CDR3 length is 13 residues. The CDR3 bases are TGTGCCAGCAAACCATGGCAGCAAGAGACCCAGTACTTC. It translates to CASKPWQQETQYF.

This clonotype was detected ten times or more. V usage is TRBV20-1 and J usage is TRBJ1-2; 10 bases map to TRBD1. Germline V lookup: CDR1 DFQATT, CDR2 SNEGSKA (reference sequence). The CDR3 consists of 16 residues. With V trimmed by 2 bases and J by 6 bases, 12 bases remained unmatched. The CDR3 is CSARHPDRGLWNGYTF. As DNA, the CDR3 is TGCAGTGCTAGACATCCGGACAGGGGGTTGTGGAATGGCTACACCTTC.

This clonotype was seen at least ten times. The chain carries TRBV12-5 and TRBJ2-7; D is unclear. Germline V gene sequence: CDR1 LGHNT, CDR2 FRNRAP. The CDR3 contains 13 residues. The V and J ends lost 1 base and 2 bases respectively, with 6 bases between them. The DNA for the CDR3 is TGTGCTAGTGGTTTGGGAAGAGCCTACGAGCAGTACTTC. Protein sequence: CASGLGRAYEQYF.